This T cell receptor (beta chain) was sequenced for a study of human T cells and chemical hapten exposure. General study results and limits: Against controls, expanded TCRs gave rise to significantly more large CDR3 similarity clusters.

Time point here: pre-sensitization, week 0. Documented treatment: therapeutic diphenylcyclopropenone sensitization with weekly scalp DPC. Total RNA came from unfractionated whole blood. In TCRdb, the RACE reads were re-called with MiXCR into one record per CDR3 protein. The data show roughly 100,000 distinct CDR3 sequences, under 14% seen once. In germline, CDR1 is SEHNR, CDR2 FQNEAQ (reference sequence). This CDR3 region has 15 residues. The ends were cut back, 0 bases at V and 4 bases at J, with 11 bases in the middle. For this clonotype: As yet, its antigen is unknown.

The chain recombines TRBV7-9 with TRBJ2-3; D assignment may be TRBD1 or TRBD2 (6 bases each). Here the sequenced sample was whole blood, taken in connection with sensitization to the hapten diphenylcyclopropenone (DPC). This clonotype was sampled from a woman aged 55-75 years with alopecia areata. Some clones in this sample may be carry-over from other donors' samples. In DNA form, the CDR3 reads TGTGCCAGCAGCTTAGCGGGGGGCCAGGCAGATACGCAGTATTTT. Residues: CASSLAGGQADTQYF.